This T cell receptor (beta chain) was sequenced for a study of vaccination and CD4 T cells after COVID-19. At the level of the study: Median time from second vaccine dose to sampling was just over 70 days (14 to 241). Overlapping SARS-CoV-2, HCoV-NL63, HCoV-OC43 and HCoV-229E spike peptides were used to stimulate cells. Overall study findings and caveats: Within the convalescent patients, a median roughly 87% of the SARS-CoV-2-reactive clones were ones that appeared only post-vaccination.

Regarding treatment: approximately nine-day PBMC culture with coronavirus spike peptide pools or control peptides (ViraFEST assay). Comment on this clonotype: Its target is unknown.

The Oncomine TCR Beta short-read assay sequenced DNA from cultured CD4+ T cells. TCRdb fed the PCR reads into MiXCR, producing one record per CDR3 protein. The sample has roughly 15,000 distinct CDR3 sequences, around 38% seen once. V shed 2 bases, J shed 6 bases, and the junction held 1 base outside the gene matches. This CDR3 comprises 13 residues. Germline CDR1 reads DFQATT; CDR2 reads SNEGSKA (reference sequence). Sequencing input: CD4+ T cells from blood, cultured in vitro. The receptor comes from a human donor who had recovered from COVID-19. The gene calls are TRBV20-1 and TRBJ2-1; 10 bases map to TRBD2. As DNA, the CDR3 is TGCAGTGCTAGAACTAGCGGGACCAATGAGCAGTTCTTC. Protein sequence: CSARTSGTNEQFF.